This TCR beta chain was sequenced during a study of cytomegalovirus exposure and HLA in healthy donors. General study findings and limits: For TCR beta chains, V- and J-gene trimming was later linked to a missense DCLRE1C variant. The availability of immune exposure information extended only to CMV serostatus. An analysis was carried out at a later point. It showed that HLA-associated TCR beta chains were more clonally expanded than equally common non-associated chains.

The CDR3 has 16 amino acids. Germline V gives CDR1 KGHSH, CDR2 LQKENI. V was trimmed by 2 bases and J by 6 bases, leaving 20 bases between them. PCR primers comprised 60 Vbeta and 13 Jbeta primers. Profiling relied on immunoSEQ multiplex PCR, and the TCRdb table lists in-frame clones only, not all of them. The sample consists of around 170,000 clones, around 77% of them appearing once. To note about this clone: Its antigen is currently unknown.

The study sampled nominally healthy donors, though unrecorded immune exposures were likely. Sequenced material: PBMCs. The chain combines TRBV18 with TRBJ2-7; weak D call: TRBD2 (5 bases). This TCR came from a man aged 60 to 75 in good health and CMV-seronegative. DNA for the CDR3: TGTGCCAGCTCACCAATTTCGTCGGAACTGGGGAGCGAGCAGTACTTC. Translation: CASSPISSELGSEQYF.